This entry lists 14 T cell receptor beta chains sequenced from one sample in a study of liver allograft versus peripheral blood T cells. Turning to the study itself: Blood and transplanted-liver T cell receptor repertoires from recipients were compared.

TCRdb reprocessed the reads via MiXCR and lists one record per CDR3 protein. The sample yields some 8,000 distinct CDR3 sequences, approximately 18% seen once. These receptors came from a human patient who had a liver transplant. Some of the T cells may derive from the graft donor.

This clonotype is deemed medium-sized (0.01 to 0.1%). The chain carries TRBV7-2 and TRBJ2-5; TRBD1 agrees at 7 bases. The germline gives CDR1 SGHTA, CDR2 FQGNSA. The CDR3 has 14 residues. The ends lost 3 bases at V and 1 base at J; junction bases unmatched: 2. CDR3 amino acids: CASSFRQGQETQYF. The CDR3 DNA reads as TGTGCCAGCAGCTTCAGACAGGGCCAAGAGACCCAGTACTTC.

Sample share makes this clonotype medium-sized. The chain carries TRBV12-3 or TRBV12-4 and TRBJ1-1; a weak D match, TRBD1 (5 bases). This CDR3 comprises 14 residues. The germline V and J ends were trimmed by 2 bases and 7 bases, with 14 bases remaining between them. In nucleotides, the CDR3 is TGTGCCAGCAGTTTACAACGGGACGTACTTGAAGCTTTCTTT. Protein: CASSLQRDVLEAFF.

In its sample, this clonotype was seen many times. The J gene is TRBJ2-2, the V gene TRBV6-2 or TRBV6-3, with D perhaps TRBD1 or TRBD2 (6 bases each). CDR1 and CDR2 from the germline V gene are MNHEY and SVGEGT. The CDR3 has 16 amino acids. V shed 5 bases and J shed 5 bases, with 18 bases lying between them. Here the CDR3 reads CASSPSWGAGTGELFF. Here the CDR3 DNA reads TGTGCCAGCAGTCCGTCCTGGGGGGCTGGGACCGGGGAGCTGTTTTTT.

Details on this clonotype: The junction and the germline gene differ at one end; a read error may be behind it. The gene calls are TRBV29-1 and TRBJ1-3; D is uncertain. Germline V gives CDR1 SQVTM, CDR2 ANQGSEA. The CDR3 is 16 amino acids. This CDR3 reads CSVQEQSLISGNTIYF. CDR3 nucleotides: TGCAGCGTTCAAGAACAGTCCTTAATCTCTGGAAACACCATATATTTT.

This sequence joins TRBV28 and TRBJ2-3; 10 bases align to TRBD1. The CDR3 spans 15 residues. Germline loops: CDR1 MDHEN, CDR2 SYDVKM. With 5 bases clipped from V and 1 base from J, the junction kept 3 bases outside the gene matches. CDR3 bases: TGTGCCAGCAGTCGGACAGGGGGTGGCACAGATACGCAGTATTTT. Encoded protein: CASSRTGGGTDTQYF.

Only a few counts were recorded for this clonotype. The chain couples TRBV7-3 to TRBJ2-5, with 9 bases fitting TRBD1. Germline V gives CDR1 SGHTA, CDR2 FQGTGA. The trim removed 5 bases at V and 4 bases at J, leaving 11 bases unmatched. CDR3 size: 16 residues. CDR3 bases: TGTGCCAGCAGCGTCAACACAGGGGGCGCAGGAGAGACCCAGTACTTC. Translated, it gives CASSVNTGGAGETQYF.

This clonotype qualifies as medium-sized. The CDR3 here is CSVGTGGLEQYF. CDR3 sequence (DNA): TGCAGCGTTGGGACAGGGGGTCTCGAGCAGTACTTC. The chain employs TRBV29-1 and TRBJ2-7, with 10 positions matching TRBD1. This CDR3 region has 12 residues. J was trimmed by 6 bases and V by 4 bases; bases with no gene match: 3. Germline V CDR1 and CDR2: SQVTM, ANQGSEA.

By share, this clonotype ranks as medium-sized. This chain uses TRBV19 with TRBJ1-1; no firm D call. The CDR3 is 11 amino acids. With 10 bases removed from V and 1 base from J, the gap between germline ends came to 7 bases. The germline gives CDR1 LNHDA, CDR2 SQIVND (reference sequence). The chain's CDR3 is CATPGNTEAFF. CDR3 DNA: TGTGCCACCCCAGGGAACACTGAAGCTTTCTTT.

This clonotype is classed as medium-sized (0.01 to 0.1%). V gene TRBV30 combines with J gene TRBJ1-2; 9 bases fit TRBD1. Germline values: CDR1 GTSNPN, CDR2 SVGIG (reference sequence). The CDR3 runs to 13 residues. Unmatched junction bases numbered 5, after V lost 5 bases and J lost 4 bases. The CDR3 DNA follows: TGTGCCTGGTCCACAGGGGGCAGCTATGGCTACACCTTC. Translated: CAWSTGGSYGYTF.

In regard to this clonotype: This may be a read error, as it is one base from a much larger clone. This rearrangement joins TRBV30 to TRBJ2-5; 8 positions agree with TRBD2. The ends lost 0 bases at V and 6 bases at J; junction bases unmatched: 6. CDR1 and CDR2 from the germline V gene are GTSNPN and SVGIG (reference sequence). This CDR3 is 14 amino acids long. CDR3 in DNA: TGTGCCTGGAGTGTACGGGGGGGGTACAAGACCCAGTACTTC. Protein product: CAWSVRGGYKTQYF.

V and J are TRBV15 and TRBJ2-3, with D perhaps matching TRBD2 (6 bases). The V and J ends lost 11 bases and 1 base respectively, with 16 bases between them. Looked up from germline, CDR1 is LNHNV and CDR2 is YYDKDF (reference sequence). The CDR3 totals 14 residues. The CDR3 spells CAAQGGVGTDTQYF. The CDR3 DNA follows: TGTGCCGCCCAGGGCGGGGTGGGCACAGATACGCAGTATTTT.

CDR3 region: CASSRRGGSGANVLTF. CDR3 DNA sequence: TGTGCCAGCAGCCGAAGGGGAGGCTCTGGGGCCAACGTCCTGACTTTC. V gene TRBV12-3 or TRBV12-4 combines with J gene TRBJ2-6, with D possibly TRBD2 on 6 matching bases. The length of the CDR3 is 16 residues. Between the trimmed V and J ends, which lost 6 bases and 0 bases, there was a span of 12 bases.

This clonotype came up a few times. The chain couples TRBV11-1 to TRBJ2-7, with D unresolved. The CDR3 spans 15 residues. Trimming pared 5 bases from V and 4 bases from J, leaving 18 bases between. Germline loops: CDR1 SGHAT, CDR2 FQDESV (reference sequence). CDR3 residues: CASSPWGSLGYEQYF. The CDR3 DNA reads as TGTGCCAGCAGCCCCTGGGGAAGTTTGGGGTACGAGCAGTACTTC.

This clonotype is judged medium-sized. This sequence joins TRBV18 and TRBJ2-2; 11 bases are shared with TRBD2. J was trimmed by 2 bases and V by 8 bases; bases with no gene match: 4. Germline V gene data show CDR1 as KGHSH and CDR2 as LQKENI. The CDR3 has 15 residues. CDR3 bases: TGTGCCAGCCGACGACTAGCGGGAAACACCGGGGAGCTGTTTTTT. This sequence encodes CASRRLAGNTGELFF.